Each of the 10 T cell receptor beta chains below was sequenced from the same sample in a study of blood T cell repertoires in COVID-19. Assay used: immunoSEQ multiplex PCR; TCRdb lists only in-frame clones, some missing. The sample lists tens of thousands of clones, approximately 90% occurring once. Sequencing input: peripheral blood. The receptors derive from a man between 65 and 80 years old with active or convalescent COVID-19.

This chain connects TRBV27 to TRBJ2-3, with 9 bases matching TRBD2. This CDR3 has 16 residues. With 4 bases clipped from V and 0 bases from J, the junction kept 5 bases outside the gene matches. The germline V gene encodes CDR1 MNHEY and CDR2 SMNVEV (reference sequence). The CDR3 loop is CASSSLSGRSTDTQYF. DNA of the CDR3: TGTGCCAGCAGTTCCCTAAGCGGGAGGAGCACAGATACGCAGTATTTT.

The V gene is TRBV6-5, the J gene TRBJ2-1, with a tentative D call TRBD2 (5 bases). The germline V and J ends were trimmed by 6 bases and 10 bases, with 13 bases remaining between them. Germline V CDR1 and CDR2: MNHEY, SVGAGI. This CDR3 comprises 12 residues. CDR3 bases: TGTGCCAGCAGCAATACCTGGGAGGAGCAGTTCTTC. This encodes CASSNTWEEQFF.

This chain links TRBV3-1 (or the pseudogene TRBV3-2) with TRBJ2-7; TRBD2 agrees at 7 bases. The CDR3 sequence is 15 residues long. V shed 1 base and J 4 bases; nucleotides not matched to a gene: 7. The germline CDR1 and CDR2 sequences are LGHDT and YNNKEL (reference sequence). In nucleotides, the CDR3 is TGTGCCAGCAGCCAAGGGCTACTAGCGAGTTACGAGCAGTACTTC. This encodes CASSQGLLASYEQYF.

The CDR3: CASSEQGHGPQHF. In DNA, the CDR3 is TGTGCCAGCAGCGAACAGGGACACGGGCCCCAGCATTTT. The chain uses TRBV9 and TRBJ1-5, with D perhaps matching TRBD1 (6 bases). The CDR3 spans 13 residues. Looked up from germline, CDR1 is SGDLS and CDR2 is YYNGEE. The V gene lost 3 bases and the J gene lost 9 bases, with 13 bases spanning the gap.

The chain carries TRBV3-1 (or the pseudogene TRBV3-2) and TRBJ2-7, with D maybe TRBD2 (6 bases). Between the trimmed V and J ends, which lost 2 bases and 3 bases, there was a span of 14 bases. The CDR3 is 15 amino acids. CDR1 is LGHDT, CDR2 YNNKEL, per germline (reference sequence). The CDR3 spells CASSQQQGSGYEQYF. As DNA, the CDR3 is TGTGCCAGCAGCCAACAGCAGGGTAGCGGCTACGAGCAGTACTTC.

V is TRBV15 and J is TRBJ2-7; 8 positions agree with TRBD2. V dropped 3 bases and J dropped 5; count of bases not matched to a gene: 9. The CDR3 totals 15 residues. Germline V gene sequence: CDR1 LNHNV, CDR2 YYDKDF (reference sequence). The CDR3 sequence: CATSSLLGGGHEQYF. The CDR3 nucleotides read TGTGCCACCAGCAGTCTCCTCGGGGGGGGCCACGAGCAGTACTTC.

The V gene is TRBV19, the J gene TRBJ1-1; 7 nucleotides agree with TRBD1. V lost 5 bases, J lost 3 bases, and 0 bases stayed unmatched. Germline-derived CDR1 and CDR2 are LNHDA and SQIVND (reference sequence). The CDR3 has 12 amino acids. CDR3 loop: CASSQGDTEAFF. CDR3 DNA: TGTGCCAGTAGTCAGGGGGACACTGAAGCTTTCTTT.

The V and J genes are TRBV3-1 (or the pseudogene TRBV3-2) and TRBJ1-4; maybe TRBD1 (5 bases). The ends were cut back, 0 bases at V and 10 bases at J, with 9 bases in the middle. The CDR3 is 13 residues long. From germline, CDR1 is LGHDT and CDR2 YNNKEL (reference sequence). The CDR3 region is CASSQEGGGKLFF. For the CDR3, the DNA is TGTGCCAGCAGCCAAGAGGGGGGAGGAAAACTGTTTTTT.

The CDR3 sequence is CSASSGSVQETQYF. Written as DNA, the CDR3 is TGCAGTGCTAGTTCAGGATCGGTCCAAGAGACCCAGTACTTC. The chain joins TRBV20-1 to TRBJ2-5; no definite D call. This CDR3 is 14 amino acids long. Germline V gene data show CDR1 as DFQATT and CDR2 as SNEGSKA (reference sequence). The V end was cut by 3 bases, the J end by 1 base, with 12 bases between.

CDR3 coding DNA: TGTGCCAGCAGCCAGGGACAGGAAGACAATCAGCCCCAGCATTTT. This encodes CASSQGQEDNQPQHF. The chain carries TRBV3-1 (or the pseudogene TRBV3-2) and TRBJ1-5; 8 bases map to TRBD1. Germline V CDR1 and CDR2: LGHDT, YNNKEL (reference sequence). V lost 3 bases, J lost 3 bases, and 4 bases stayed unmatched. This CDR3 region has 15 residues.